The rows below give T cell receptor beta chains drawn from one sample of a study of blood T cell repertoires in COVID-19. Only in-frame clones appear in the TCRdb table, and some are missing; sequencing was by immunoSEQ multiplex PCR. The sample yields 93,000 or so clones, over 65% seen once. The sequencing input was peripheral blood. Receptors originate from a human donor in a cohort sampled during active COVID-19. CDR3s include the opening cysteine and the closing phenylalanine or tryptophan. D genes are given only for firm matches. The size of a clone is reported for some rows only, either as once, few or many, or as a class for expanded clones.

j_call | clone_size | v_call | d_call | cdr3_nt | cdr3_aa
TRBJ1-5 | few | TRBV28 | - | TGTGCCAGCAGTTTAGCGGGGGGCAATCAGCCCCAGCATTTT | CASSLAGGNQPQHF
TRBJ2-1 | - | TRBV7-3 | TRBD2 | TGTGCCAGCAAGTTGACGGGGGGTGGTGAGCAGTTCTTC | CASKLTGGGEQFF
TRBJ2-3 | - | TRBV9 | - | TGTGCCAGCAGCCCAGGGGAAGGAGATACGCAGTATTTT | CASSPGEGDTQYF
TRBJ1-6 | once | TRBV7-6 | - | TGTGCCAGCAGCTTAGGTGCCGTTGCGGCTGATTCACCCCTCCACTTT | CASSLGAVAADSPLHF
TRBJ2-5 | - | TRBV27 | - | TGTGCCAGCAGTCCCATGGGCGCCGAAGAGACCCAGTACTTC | CASSPMGAEETQYF
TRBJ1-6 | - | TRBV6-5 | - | TGTGCCAGCACTGGGAGGGAGGGTAGGTGGTCACCCCTCCACTTT | CASTGREGRWSPLHF
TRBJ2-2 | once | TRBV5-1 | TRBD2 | TGCGCCAGCGGAGCGGGGGGGCTGGTCGGGGAGCTGTTTTTT | CASGAGGLVGELFF
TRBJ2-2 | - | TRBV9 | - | TGTGCCAGCAGCGTAGAGGCAGGACAAGGCGGGGAGCTGTTTTTT | CASSVEAGQGGELFF
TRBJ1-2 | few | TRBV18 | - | TGTGCCAGCTCACAAGACCAGGGGCATGGCTACACCTTC | CASSQDQGHGYTF
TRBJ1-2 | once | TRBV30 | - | TGTGCCTTTCGCCCTACAGGATATGGCTACACCTTC | CAFRPTGYGYTF
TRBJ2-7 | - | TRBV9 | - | TGTGCCAGCAGCCCAATCGGTTGGCGGGGTAGCGAGCAGTACTTC | CASSPIGWRGSEQYF
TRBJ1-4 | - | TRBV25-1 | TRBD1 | TGTGCCAGCAGTGAATTTGGACAGGCGGGTGAAAAACTGTTTTTT | CASSEFGQAGEKLFF
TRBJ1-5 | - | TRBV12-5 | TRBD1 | TGTGCTAGTGGTCCGGGACAGGGCTGGCAGCCCCAGCATTTT | CASGPGQGWQPQHF
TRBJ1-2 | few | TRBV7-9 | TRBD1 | TGTGCCAGCAGCCGGACAGGTGGCTACACCTTC | CASSRTGGYTF
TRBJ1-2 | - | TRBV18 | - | TGTGCCAGCTCACCAGGGGCATCACATGGCTACACCTTC | CASSPGASHGYTF
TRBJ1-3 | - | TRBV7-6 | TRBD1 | TGTGCCAGCAGTTTCCACAGGGGAGCTGGAAACACCATATATTTT | CASSFHRGAGNTIYF
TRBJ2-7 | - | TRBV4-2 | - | TGTGCCAGCAGCCAAGAGCGGGGAAACTACGAGCAGTACTTC | CASSQERGNYEQYF
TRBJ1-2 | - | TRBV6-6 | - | TGTGCCAGCAGTTACTCCCAGATCTATGGCTACACCTTC | CASSYSQIYGYTF
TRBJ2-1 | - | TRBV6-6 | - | TGTGCCAGCAGTTACCCCTCGGGCAGGGCCAATGAGCAGTTCTTC | CASSYPSGRANEQFF
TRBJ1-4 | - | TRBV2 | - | TGTGCCAGCTCCCTGGGGCCCACCCGGGAAAAACTGTTTTTT | CASSLGPTREKLFF
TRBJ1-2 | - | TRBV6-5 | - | TGTGCCAGCGGAAGGGTAGGGGGAAACTATGGCTACACCTTC | CASGRVGGNYGYTF
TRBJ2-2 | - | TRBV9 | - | TGTGCCAGCAACGAACCCGTCGGGGGTTTGGCCGGGGAGCTGTTTTTT | CASNEPVGGLAGELFF
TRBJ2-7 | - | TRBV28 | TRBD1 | TGTGCCAGCAGTTTATTGAGGACAGGCTTAATCTACGAGCAGTACTTC | CASSLLRTGLIYEQYF
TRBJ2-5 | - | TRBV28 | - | TGTGCCAGCAATGGAAGACAGATACAGTACTTC | CASNGRQIQYF
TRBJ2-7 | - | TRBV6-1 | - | TGTGCCAGCAGTGACAGGCCTTTCTCCTACGAGCAGTACTTC | CASSDRPFSYEQYF
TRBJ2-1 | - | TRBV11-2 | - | TGTGCCAGCAACCGACGAGCCGGACTCCAAGTGGGGAATGAGCAGTTCTTC | CASNRRAGLQVGNEQFF
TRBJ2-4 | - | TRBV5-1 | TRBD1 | TGCGCCAGCAGCTTTGGACAGGGTCCGGACATTCAGTACTTC | CASSFGQGPDIQYF
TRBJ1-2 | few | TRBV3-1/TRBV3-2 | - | TGTGCCAGCAGCCAACGTGACGGAGAATCCTATGGCTACACCTTC | CASSQRDGESYGYTF
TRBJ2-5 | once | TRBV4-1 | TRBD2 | TGCGCCAGCAGCCTTTCGGGGGGGCCTTTAGTCCATGAGACCCAGTACTTC | CASSLSGGPLVHETQYF
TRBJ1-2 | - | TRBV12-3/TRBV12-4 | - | TGTGCCAGCAGTTTAAGTTTCGGGAGGGGCTACACCTTC | CASSLSFGRGYTF
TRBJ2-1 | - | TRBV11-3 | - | TGTGCCAGCAGCCCACTTAACAGGTGGAAGTCCTACAATGAGCAGTTCTTC | CASSPLNRWKSYNEQFF
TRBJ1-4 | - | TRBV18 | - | TGTGCCAGCTCCGATACAGGACGCGAAAAACTGTTTTTT | CASSDTGREKLFF
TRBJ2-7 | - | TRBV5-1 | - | TGCGCCAGCAGCACTACCGCCCTCTCCTACGAGCAGTACTTC | CASSTTALSYEQYF
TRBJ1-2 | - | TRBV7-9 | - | TGTGCCAGCAGCTCCCGGGCGGCGGGGGGCTACACCTTC | CASSSRAAGGYTF
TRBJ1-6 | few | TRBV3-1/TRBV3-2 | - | TGTGCCAGCAGCCCCCAAGCAGGGAAGTCACCCCTCCACTTT | CASSPQAGKSPLHF
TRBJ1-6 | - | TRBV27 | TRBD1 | TGTGCCAGCACCCGAGCAGGGGGCAGAAATTCACCCCTCCACTTT | CASTRAGGRNSPLHF
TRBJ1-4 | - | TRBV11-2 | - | TGTGCCAGCAGCGCAGGGGTAGCTAATGAAAAACTGTTTTTT | CASSAGVANEKLFF
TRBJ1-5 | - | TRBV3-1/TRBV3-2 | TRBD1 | TGTGCCAGCAGCCAAGGACAGGGGATAAATCAGCCCCAGCATTTT | CASSQGQGINQPQHF
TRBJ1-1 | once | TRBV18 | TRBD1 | TGTGCCAGCTCGCCGACAGGGGGCTGGACTGAAGCTTTCTTT | CASSPTGGWTEAFF
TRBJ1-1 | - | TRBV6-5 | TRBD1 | TGTGCCAGCAAAGCGGACAGGCTCAACACTGAAGCTTTCTTT | CASKADRLNTEAFF
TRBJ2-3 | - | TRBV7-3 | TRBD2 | TGTGCCAGCAGCATGGGACTAGCGGGGACAGATACGCAGTATTTT | CASSMGLAGTDTQYF
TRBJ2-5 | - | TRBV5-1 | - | TGCGCCAGCAGCTTTGCAGAAGAGACCCAGTACTTC | CASSFAEETQYF
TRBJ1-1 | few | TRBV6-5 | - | TGTGCCAGCAGTCAACGGGCGGGCCAAGTTGAAGCTTTCTTT | CASSQRAGQVEAFF
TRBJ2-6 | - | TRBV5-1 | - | TGCGCCAGCAGCTTCCCCCTGGCGGGCCCGTCTGGGGCCAACGTCCTGACTTTC | CASSFPLAGPSGANVLTF
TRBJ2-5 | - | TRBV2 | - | TGTGCCAGCAGTGAATTACGGGAGCAAGAGACCCAGTACTTC | CASSELREQETQYF
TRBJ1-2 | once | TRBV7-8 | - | TGTGCCAGCAGCGCGGCAGGGGCTAACTATGGCTACACCTTC | CASSAAGANYGYTF
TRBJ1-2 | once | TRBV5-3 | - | TGTGCCAGAAGCCCGCCATCTCCGAGGTATGGCTACACCTTC | CARSPPSPRYGYTF